The sequence of this T cell receptor (beta chain) was determined in a study of T-cell reconstitution after alpha-beta-depleted transplantation in children. Germline values: CDR1 KGHDR, CDR2 SFDVKD. V gave up 6 bases and J gave up 1 base; unmatched junction bases: 1. This CDR3 contains 14 residues. This clonotype occurred a few times. For TCRbeta, the library was prepared with unique molecular identifiers. TCRdb called the PCR reads again in MiXCR, with one record for every CDR3 protein. The sample has approximately 640,000 distinct CDR3 sequences, about 15% seen once. The receptor's source is a human donor who donated a stem cell graft to a child with acute myeloid leukemia. The material sequenced was PBMCs from the stem cell graft donor, taken from the stem cell graft. The V gene is TRBV24-1, the J gene TRBJ1-1; 10 bases match TRBD1. The CDR3 region has the DNA TGTGCCACCAGTAGGACAGGGGGGAACACTGAAGCTTTCTTT. Translating it yields CATSRTGGNTEAFF.